This note documents a single T cell receptor (beta chain) sequence. These data come from a study of blood T cell repertoires in COVID-19. Repertoires were generated with immunoSEQ multiplex PCR, while TCRdb's copy carries only in-frame clones and drops some. The sample lists a few hundred thousand clones; approximately 86% were seen once. CDR1 is SNHLY and CDR2 is FYNNEI in the germline V gene. Trimming pared 3 bases from V and 0 bases from J, leaving 9 bases between. The CDR3 is 14 amino acids. The specimen sequenced was peripheral blood. This clonotype originated in a woman of 80 years or more with acute or convalescent COVID-19. The chain recombines TRBV2 with TRBJ2-7, with a possible D match to TRBD2 (6 bases). CDR3 loop: CASSERGFSYEQYF. DNA of the CDR3: TGTGCCAGCAGTGAGCGGGGTTTCTCCTACGAGCAGTACTTC. Supplemented by reference TRBV2 and TRBJ2-7, the full variable domain reads EPEVTQTPSHQVTQMGQEVILRCVPISNHLYFYWYRQILGQKVEFLVSFYNNEISEKSEIFDDQFSVERPDGSNFTLKIRSTKLEDSAMYFCASSERGFSYEQYFGPGTRLTVT.